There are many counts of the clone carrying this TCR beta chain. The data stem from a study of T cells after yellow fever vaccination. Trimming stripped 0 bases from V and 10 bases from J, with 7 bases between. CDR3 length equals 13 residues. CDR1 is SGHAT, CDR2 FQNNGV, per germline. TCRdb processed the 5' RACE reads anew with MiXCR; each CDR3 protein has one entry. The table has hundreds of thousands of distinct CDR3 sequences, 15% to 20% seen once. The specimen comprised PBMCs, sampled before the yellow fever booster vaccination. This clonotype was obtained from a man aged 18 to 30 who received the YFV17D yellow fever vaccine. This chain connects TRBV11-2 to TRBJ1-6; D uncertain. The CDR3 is CASSLDYSSPLHF. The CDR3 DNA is TGTGCCAGCAGCTTAGACTACAGCTCACCCCTCCACTTT.